The present entry profiles one T cell receptor (beta chain) with its context. Authors' analysis steps: Reference gene primer amplification gave nucleated cell count estimates. The data were produced by immunoSEQ multiplex PCR, yet TCRdb's version contains in-frame clones alone and is incomplete. The V and J calls and the clone size are those of that table, but D and trimming were determined from the DNA. The table has 98,000 or so clones, more than 75% seen once. This sample is drawn from a study of blood T cell repertoires in COVID-19. In the study overall: The analysed material was cDNA or gDNA that came from T cells, B-cell-depleted T cells, or PBMCs.

In germline, CDR1 is SGHVS, CDR2 FQNEAQ. The CDR3 length is 16 residues. The junction had 4 bases not matched to a gene; V was cut back by 5 bases and J by 1 base. The receptor was derived from a man between 50 and 59 years old with acute or convalescent COVID-19. Source material: peripheral blood. The gene calls are TRBV7-8 and TRBJ2-7; TRBD2 aligns across 14 bases. The CDR3, as DNA: TGTGCCAGCAGCGTGGGGACTAGCGGGGGTTCCTACGAGCAGTACTTC. Translation: CASSVGTSGGSYEQYF.